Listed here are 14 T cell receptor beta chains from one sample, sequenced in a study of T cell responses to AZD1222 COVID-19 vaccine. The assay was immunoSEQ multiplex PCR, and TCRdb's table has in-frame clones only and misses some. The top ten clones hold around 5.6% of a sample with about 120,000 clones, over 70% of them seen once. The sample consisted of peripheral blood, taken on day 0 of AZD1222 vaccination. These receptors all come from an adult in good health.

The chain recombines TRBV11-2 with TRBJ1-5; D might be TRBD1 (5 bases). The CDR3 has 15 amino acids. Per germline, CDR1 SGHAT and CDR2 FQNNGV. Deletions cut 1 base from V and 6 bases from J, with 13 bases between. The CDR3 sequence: CASSLGGDLSQPQHF. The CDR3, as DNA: TGTGCCAGCAGCTTAGGAGGGGATCTCAGTCAGCCCCAGCATTTT.

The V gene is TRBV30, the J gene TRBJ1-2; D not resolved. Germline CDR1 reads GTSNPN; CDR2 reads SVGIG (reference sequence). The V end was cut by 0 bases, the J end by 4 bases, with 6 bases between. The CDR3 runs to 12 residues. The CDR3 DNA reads TGTGCCTGGAGTGTCGAAGGCTATGGCTACACCTTC. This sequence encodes CAWSVEGYGYTF.

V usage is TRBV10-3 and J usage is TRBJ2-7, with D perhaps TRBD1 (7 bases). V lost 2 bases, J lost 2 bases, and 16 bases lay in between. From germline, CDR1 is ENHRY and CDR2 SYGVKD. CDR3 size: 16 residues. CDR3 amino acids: CAISEGGTDGAYEQYF. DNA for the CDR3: TGTGCCATCAGTGAGGGGGGGACAGACGGCGCCTACGAGCAGTACTTC.

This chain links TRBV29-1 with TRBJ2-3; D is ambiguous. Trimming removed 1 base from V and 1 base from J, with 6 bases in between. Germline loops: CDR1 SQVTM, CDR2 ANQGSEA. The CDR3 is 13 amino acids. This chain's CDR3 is CSVEAPRTDTQYF. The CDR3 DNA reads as TGCAGCGTTGAAGCCCCTCGCACAGATACGCAGTATTTT.

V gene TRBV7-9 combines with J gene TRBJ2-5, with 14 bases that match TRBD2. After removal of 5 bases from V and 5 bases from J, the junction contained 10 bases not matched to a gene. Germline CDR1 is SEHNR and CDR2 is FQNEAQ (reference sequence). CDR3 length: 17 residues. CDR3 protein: CASSGTSGRRVGETQYF. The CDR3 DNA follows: TGTGCCAGCAGCGGGACTAGCGGGAGACGAGTCGGGGAGACCCAGTACTTC. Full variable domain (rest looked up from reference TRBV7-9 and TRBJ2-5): DTGVSQNPRHKITKRGQNVTFRCDPISEHNRLYWYRQTLGQGPEFLTYFQNEAQLEKSRLLSDRFSAERPKGSFSTLEIQRTEQGDSAMYLCASSGTSGRRVGETQYFGPGTRLLVL.

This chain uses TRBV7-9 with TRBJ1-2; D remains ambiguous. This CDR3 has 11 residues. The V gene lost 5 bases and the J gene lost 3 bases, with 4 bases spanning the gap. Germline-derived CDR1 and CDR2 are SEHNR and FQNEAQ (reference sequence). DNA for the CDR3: TGTGCCAGCAGCGGGTACTATGGCTACACCTTC. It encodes CASSGYYGYTF.

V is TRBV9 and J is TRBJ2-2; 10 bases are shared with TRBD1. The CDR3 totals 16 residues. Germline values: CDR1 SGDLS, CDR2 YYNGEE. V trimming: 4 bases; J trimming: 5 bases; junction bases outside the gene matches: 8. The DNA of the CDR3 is TGTGCCAGCAGCCATGCGTGGGACAGGGGAACCGGGGAGCTGTTTTTT. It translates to CASSHAWDRGTGELFF.

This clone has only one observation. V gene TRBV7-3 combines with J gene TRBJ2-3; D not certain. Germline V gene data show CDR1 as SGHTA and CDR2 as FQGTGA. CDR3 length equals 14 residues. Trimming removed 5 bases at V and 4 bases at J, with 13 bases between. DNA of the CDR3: TGTGCCAGCAGCCTCCGGACGGAATCAGATACGCAGTATTTT. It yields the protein CASSLRTESDTQYF.

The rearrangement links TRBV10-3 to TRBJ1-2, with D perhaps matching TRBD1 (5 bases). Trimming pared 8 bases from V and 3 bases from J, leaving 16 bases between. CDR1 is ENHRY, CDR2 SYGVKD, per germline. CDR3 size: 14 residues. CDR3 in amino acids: CAIGSGLSDYGYTF. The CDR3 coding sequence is TGTGCCATCGGTTCGGGGCTCAGTGACTATGGCTACACCTTC.

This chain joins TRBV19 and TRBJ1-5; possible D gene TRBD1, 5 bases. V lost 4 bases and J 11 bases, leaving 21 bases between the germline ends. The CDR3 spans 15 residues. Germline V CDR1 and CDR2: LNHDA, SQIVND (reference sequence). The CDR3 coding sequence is TGTGCCAGTAGTACTTTGGAGGGACTCGATTGGGCCCAGCATTTT. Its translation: CASSTLEGLDWAQHF.

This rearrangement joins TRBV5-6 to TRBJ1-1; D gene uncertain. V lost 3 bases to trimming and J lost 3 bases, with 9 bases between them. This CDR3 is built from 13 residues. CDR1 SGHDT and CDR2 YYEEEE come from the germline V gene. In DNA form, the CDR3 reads TGTGCCAGCAGCTGGTCCGAGGACACTGAAGCTTTCTTT. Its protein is CASSWSEDTEAFF. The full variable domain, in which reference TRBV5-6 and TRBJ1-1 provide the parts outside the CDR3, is DAGVTQSPTHLIKTRGQQVTLRCSPKSGHDTVSWYQQALGQGPQFIFQYYEEEERQRGNFPDRFSGHQFPNYSSELNVNALLLGDSALYLCASSWSEDTEAFFGQGTRLTVV.

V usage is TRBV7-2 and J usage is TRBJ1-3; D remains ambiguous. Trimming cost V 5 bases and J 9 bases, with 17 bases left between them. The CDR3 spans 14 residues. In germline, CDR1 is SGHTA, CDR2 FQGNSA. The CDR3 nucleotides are TGTGCCAGCAGCGCGTCTCAGGTGGTGGGCACCATATATTTT. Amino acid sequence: CASSASQVVGTIYF. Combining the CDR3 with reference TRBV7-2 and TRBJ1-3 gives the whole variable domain GAGVSQSPSNKVTEKGKDVELRCDPISGHTALYWYRQSLGQGLEFLIYFQGNSAPDKSGLPSDRFSAERTGGSVSTLTIQRTQQEDSAVYLCASSASQVVGTIYFGEGSWLTVV.

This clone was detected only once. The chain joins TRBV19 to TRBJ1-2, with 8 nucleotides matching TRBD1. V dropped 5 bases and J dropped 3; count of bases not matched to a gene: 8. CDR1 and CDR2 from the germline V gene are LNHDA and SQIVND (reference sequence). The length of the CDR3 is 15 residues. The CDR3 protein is CASSPRQGLDYGYTF. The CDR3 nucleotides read TGTGCCAGTAGTCCCAGACAGGGGTTGGACTATGGCTACACCTTC.

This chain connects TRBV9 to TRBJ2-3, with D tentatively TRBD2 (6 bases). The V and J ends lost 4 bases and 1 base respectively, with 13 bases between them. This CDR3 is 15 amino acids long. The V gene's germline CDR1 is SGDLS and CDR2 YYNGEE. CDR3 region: CASSSRLVGTDTQYF. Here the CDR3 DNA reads TGTGCCAGCAGCTCTCGACTAGTAGGCACAGATACGCAGTATTTT.